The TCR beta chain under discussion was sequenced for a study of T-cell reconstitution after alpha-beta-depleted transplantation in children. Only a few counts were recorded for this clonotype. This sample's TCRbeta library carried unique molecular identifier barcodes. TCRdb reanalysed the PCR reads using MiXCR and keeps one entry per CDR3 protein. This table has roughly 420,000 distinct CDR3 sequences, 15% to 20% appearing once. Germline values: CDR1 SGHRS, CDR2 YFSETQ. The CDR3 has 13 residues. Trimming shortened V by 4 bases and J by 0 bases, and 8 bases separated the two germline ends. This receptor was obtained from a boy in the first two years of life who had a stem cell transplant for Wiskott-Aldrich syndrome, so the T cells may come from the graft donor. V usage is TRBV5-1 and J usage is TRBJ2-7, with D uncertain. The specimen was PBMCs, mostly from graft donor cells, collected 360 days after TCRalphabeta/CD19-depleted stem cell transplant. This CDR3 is CASSADHSYEQYF. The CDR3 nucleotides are TGCGCCAGCAGCGCGGACCACTCCTACGAGCAGTACTTC.